The 6 T cell receptor beta chains listed next were all sequenced from one sample in a study of blood T cell repertoires in COVID-19. Generated by immunoSEQ multiplex PCR, the TCRdb table keeps only in-frame clones and is missing some. The sample has fewer than 200,000 clones; roughly 80% are singletons. The sequencing sample was made of peripheral blood. These receptor sequences come from a human donor in a cohort sampled during active COVID-19.

The chain couples TRBV6-5 to TRBJ1-6; TRBD1 matches at 10 bases. After removal of 10 bases from V and 10 bases from J, the junction contained 7 bases not matched to a gene. Germline CDR1 is MNHEY and CDR2 is SVGAGI. This CDR3 has 13 amino acids. Here the CDR3 DNA reads TGTGCCATCGGGACAGGGGAGGGATCACCCCTCCACTTT. It encodes CAIGTGEGSPLHF.

The V and J genes are TRBV29-1 and TRBJ2-5, with 9 bases identical to TRBD1. The germline CDR1 and CDR2 sequences are SQVTM and ANQGSEA. Losses at the gene ends were 6 bases for V and 5 bases for J; bases not matched to a gene: 7. The CDR3 runs 13 residues. CDR3 DNA: TGCAGCGTGGGGACAGGGCTCGGGGAGACCCAGTACTTC. Encoded protein: CSVGTGLGETQYF.

The V gene is TRBV19, the J gene TRBJ2-7, with D possibly being TRBD1 (6 bases). Trimming left V 6 bases short and J 6 bases short, with 18 bases between. The CDR3 totals 14 residues. The germline CDR1 and CDR2 sequences are LNHDA and SQIVND (reference sequence). Here the CDR3 DNA reads TGTGCCAGTAGGCCGGGACATGGACCGTCCGAGCAGTACTTC. Translation: CASRPGHGPSEQYF.

V and J are TRBV6-2 or TRBV6-3 and TRBJ2-7; 7 bases are a match to TRBD2. The CDR3 loop spans 14 amino acids. From germline, CDR1 is MNHEY and CDR2 SVGEGT. V lost 6 bases, J lost 6 bases, and 11 bases stayed unmatched. CDR3 DNA: TGTGCCAGCAGCAAAGGGCCACTAGCGCGCGAGCAGTACTTC. This codes for CASSKGPLAREQYF.

The chain uses TRBV6-5 and TRBJ2-7, with D maybe TRBD2 (6 bases). CDR3 length: 14 amino acids. V was clipped by 6 bases and J by 1 base, with 13 bases between them. Looked up from germline, CDR1 is MNHEY and CDR2 is SVGAGI. The CDR3 here is CASSPRRDSYEQYF. The CDR3 region has the DNA TGTGCCAGCAGCCCAAGGAGGGATTCCTACGAGCAGTACTTC.

This clone was seen only a few times. The J gene is TRBJ2-7, the V gene TRBV15; possibly TRBD1 for D (5 bases). The CDR3 runs to 14 residues. CDR1 is LNHNV, CDR2 YYDKDF, per germline (reference sequence). The ends were cut back, 1 base at V and 1 base at J, with 8 bases in the middle. CDR3 amino acids: CATSRVRTSYEQYF. DNA of the CDR3: TGTGCCACCAGCAGAGTTAGGACATCCTACGAGCAGTACTTC.